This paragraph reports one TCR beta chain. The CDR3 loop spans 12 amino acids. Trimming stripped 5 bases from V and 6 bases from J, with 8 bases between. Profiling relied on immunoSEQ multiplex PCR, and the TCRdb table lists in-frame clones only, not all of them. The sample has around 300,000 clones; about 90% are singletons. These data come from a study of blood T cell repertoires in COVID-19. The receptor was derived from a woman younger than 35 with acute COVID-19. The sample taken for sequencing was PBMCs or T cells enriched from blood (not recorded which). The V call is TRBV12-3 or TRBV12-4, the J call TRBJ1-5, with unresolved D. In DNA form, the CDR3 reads TGTGCCAGCAGTCCCACTGTTCAGCCCCAGCATTTT. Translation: CASSPTVQPQHF.